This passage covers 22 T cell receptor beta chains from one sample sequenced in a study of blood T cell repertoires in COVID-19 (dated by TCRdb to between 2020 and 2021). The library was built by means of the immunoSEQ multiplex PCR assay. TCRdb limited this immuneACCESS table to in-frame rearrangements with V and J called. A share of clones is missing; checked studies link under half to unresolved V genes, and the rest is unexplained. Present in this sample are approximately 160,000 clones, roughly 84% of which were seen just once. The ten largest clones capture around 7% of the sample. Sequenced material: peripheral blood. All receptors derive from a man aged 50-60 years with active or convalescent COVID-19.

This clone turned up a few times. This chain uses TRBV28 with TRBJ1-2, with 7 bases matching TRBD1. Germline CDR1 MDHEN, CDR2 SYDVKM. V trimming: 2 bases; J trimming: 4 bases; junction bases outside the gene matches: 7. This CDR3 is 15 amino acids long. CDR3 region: CASSLLVGDSYGYTF. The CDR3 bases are TGTGCCAGCAGTTTACTTGTAGGGGACAGCTATGGCTACACCTTC.

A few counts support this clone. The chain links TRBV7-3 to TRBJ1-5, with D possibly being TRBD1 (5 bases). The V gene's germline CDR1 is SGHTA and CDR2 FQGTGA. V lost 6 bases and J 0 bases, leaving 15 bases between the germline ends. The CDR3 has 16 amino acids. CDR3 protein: CASRNWPGNSNQPQHF. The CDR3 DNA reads TGTGCCAGCAGAAACTGGCCAGGGAATAGCAATCAGCCCCAGCATTTT.

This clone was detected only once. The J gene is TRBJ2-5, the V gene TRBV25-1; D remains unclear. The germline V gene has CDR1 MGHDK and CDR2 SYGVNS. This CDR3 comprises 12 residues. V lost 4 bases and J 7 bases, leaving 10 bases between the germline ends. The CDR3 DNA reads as TGTGCCAGCAGTGGAGGCTTTGGGACCCAGTACTTC. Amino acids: CASSGGFGTQYF. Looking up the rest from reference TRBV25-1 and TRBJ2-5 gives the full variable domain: EADIYQTPRYLVIGTGKKITLECSQTMGHDKMYWYQQDPGMELHLIHYSYGVNSTEKGDLSSESTVSRIRTEHFPLTLESARPSHTSQYLCASSGGFGTQYFGPGTRLLVL.

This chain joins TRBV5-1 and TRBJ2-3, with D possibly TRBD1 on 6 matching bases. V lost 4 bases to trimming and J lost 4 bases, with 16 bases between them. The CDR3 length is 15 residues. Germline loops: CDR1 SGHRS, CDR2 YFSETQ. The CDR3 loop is CASSPEGVSPDTQYF. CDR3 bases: TGCGCCAGCAGCCCCGAGGGGGTTTCACCAGATACGCAGTATTTT.

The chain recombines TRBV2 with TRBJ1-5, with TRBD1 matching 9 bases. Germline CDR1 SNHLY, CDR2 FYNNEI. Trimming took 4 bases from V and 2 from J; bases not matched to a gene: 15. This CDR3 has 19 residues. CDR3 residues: CASSVERGQGVSRNQPQHF. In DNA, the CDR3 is TGTGCCAGCAGTGTTGAGAGGGGACAGGGTGTAAGTCGCAATCAGCCCCAGCATTTT.

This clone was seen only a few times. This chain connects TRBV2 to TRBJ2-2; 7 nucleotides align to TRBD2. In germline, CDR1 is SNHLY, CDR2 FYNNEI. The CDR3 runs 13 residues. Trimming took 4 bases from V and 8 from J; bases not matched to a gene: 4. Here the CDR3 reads CASSGDSGGELFF. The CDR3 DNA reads TGTGCCAGCAGTGGTGATAGCGGGGGGGAGCTGTTTTTT.

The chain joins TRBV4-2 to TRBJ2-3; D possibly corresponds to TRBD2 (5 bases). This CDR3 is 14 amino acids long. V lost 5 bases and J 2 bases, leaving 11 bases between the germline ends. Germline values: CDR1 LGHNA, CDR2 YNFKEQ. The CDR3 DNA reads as TGTGCCAGCAGCACCGAGCGGCTCACAGATACGCAGTATTTT. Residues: CASSTERLTDTQYF.

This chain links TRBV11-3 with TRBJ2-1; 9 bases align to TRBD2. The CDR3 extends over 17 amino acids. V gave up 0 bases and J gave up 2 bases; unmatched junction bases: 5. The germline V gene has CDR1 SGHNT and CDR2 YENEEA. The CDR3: CASSLELAGGAYNEQFF. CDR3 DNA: TGTGCCAGCAGCTTAGAATTGGCGGGGGGGGCCTACAATGAGCAGTTCTTC.

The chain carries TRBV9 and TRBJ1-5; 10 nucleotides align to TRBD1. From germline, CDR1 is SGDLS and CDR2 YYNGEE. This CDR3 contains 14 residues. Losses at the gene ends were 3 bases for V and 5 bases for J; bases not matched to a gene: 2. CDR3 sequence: CASSAGQGDQPQHF. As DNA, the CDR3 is TGTGCCAGCAGCGCAGGACAGGGGGATCAGCCCCAGCATTTT.

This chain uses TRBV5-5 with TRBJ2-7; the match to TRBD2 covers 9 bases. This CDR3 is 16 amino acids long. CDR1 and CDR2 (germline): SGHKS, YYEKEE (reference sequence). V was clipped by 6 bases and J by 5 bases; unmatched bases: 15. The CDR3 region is CASNLYWDAGGDEQYF. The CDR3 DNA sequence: TGTGCCAGCAACTTATACTGGGACGCGGGAGGGGACGAGCAGTACTTC.

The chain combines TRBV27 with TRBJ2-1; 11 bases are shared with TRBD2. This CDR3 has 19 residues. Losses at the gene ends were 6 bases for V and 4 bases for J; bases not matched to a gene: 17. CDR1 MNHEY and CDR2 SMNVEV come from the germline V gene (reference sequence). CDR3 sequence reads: CASSHPSTSGEGDYNEQFF. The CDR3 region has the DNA TGTGCCAGCAGCCACCCCTCGACTAGCGGGGAGGGGGATTACAATGAGCAGTTCTTC.

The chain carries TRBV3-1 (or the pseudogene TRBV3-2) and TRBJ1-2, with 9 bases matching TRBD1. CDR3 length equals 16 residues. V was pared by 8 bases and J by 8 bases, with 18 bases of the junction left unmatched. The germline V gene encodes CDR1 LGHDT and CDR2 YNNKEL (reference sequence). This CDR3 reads CASRPGGYRGHHGYTF. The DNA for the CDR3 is TGTGCCAGCCGACCGGGGGGTTACAGGGGGCATCACGGCTACACCTTC.

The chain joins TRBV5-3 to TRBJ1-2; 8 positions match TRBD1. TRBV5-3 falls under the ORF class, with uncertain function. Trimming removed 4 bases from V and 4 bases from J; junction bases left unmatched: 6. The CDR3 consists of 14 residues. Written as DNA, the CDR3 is TGTGCCAGAAGCCCGGGACAGGCAACCTATGGCTACACCTTC. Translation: CARSPGQATYGYTF.

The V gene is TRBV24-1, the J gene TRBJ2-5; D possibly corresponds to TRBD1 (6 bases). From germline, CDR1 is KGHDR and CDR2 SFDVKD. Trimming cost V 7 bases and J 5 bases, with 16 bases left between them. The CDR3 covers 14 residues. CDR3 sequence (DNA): TGTGCCACCAGCCCTAAGGGGGATCGGGAGACCCAGTACTTC. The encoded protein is CATSPKGDRETQYF.

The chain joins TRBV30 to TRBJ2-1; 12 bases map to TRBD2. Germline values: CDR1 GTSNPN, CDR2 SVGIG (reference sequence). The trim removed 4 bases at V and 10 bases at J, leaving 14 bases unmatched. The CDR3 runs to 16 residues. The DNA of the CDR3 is TGTGCCTGGACCTCCGTCCTAGCGGGAGGGCCGGGGGAGCAGTTCTTC. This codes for CAWTSVLAGGPGEQFF.

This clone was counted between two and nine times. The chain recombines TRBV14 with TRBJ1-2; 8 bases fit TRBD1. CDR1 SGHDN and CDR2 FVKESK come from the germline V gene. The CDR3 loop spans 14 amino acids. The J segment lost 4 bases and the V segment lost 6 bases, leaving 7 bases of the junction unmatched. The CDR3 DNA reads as TGTGCCAGCAGGGACTCAGGGGGCGGCTATGGCTACACCTTC. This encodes CASRDSGGGYGYTF.

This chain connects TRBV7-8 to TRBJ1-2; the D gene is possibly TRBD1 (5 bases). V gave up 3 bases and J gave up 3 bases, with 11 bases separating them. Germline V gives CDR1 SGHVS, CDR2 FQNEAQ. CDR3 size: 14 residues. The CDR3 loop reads CASSFATVDYGYTF. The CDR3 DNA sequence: TGTGCCAGCAGCTTTGCGACAGTGGACTATGGCTACACCTTC.

CDR3 sequence: CASSIFNEQFF. DNA of the CDR3: TGTGCCAGCAGCATCTTCAATGAGCAGTTCTTC. The chain employs TRBV5-6 and TRBJ2-1, with unresolved D. The ends were cut back, 4 bases at V and 6 bases at J, with 5 bases in the middle. Germline V gives CDR1 SGHDT, CDR2 YYEEEE. CDR3 length equals 11 residues.

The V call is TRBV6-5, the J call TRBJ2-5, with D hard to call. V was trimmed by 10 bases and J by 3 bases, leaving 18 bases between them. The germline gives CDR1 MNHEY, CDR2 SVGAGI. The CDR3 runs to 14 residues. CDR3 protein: CATRPGLFEETQYF. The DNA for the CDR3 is TGTGCCACCCGACCGGGTCTTTTTGAAGAGACCCAGTACTTC.

The CDR3 DNA reads TGCGCCAGCAGCTTGGATTTATCTCTGAACACTGAAGCTTTCTTT. Translated, it gives CASSLDLSLNTEAFF. V is TRBV5-1 and J is TRBJ1-1; D gene uncertain. Trimming removed 0 bases at V and 0 bases at J, with 9 bases between. The CDR3 loop spans 15 amino acids. Germline CDR1 SGHRS, CDR2 YFSETQ.

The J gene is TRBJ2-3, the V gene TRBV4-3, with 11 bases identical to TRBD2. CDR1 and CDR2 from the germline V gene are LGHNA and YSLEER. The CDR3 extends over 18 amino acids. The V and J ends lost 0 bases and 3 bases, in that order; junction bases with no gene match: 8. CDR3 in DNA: TGCGCCAGCAGCCAAGATCGTGGTAGCGGGAGGGATACAGATACGCAGTATTTT. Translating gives CASSQDRGSGRDTDTQYF.

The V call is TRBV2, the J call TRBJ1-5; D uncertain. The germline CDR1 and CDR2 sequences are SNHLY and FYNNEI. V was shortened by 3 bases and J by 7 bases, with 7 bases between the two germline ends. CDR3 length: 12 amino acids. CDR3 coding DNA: TGTGCCAGCAGTGATTCGCGGCAGCCCCAGCATTTT. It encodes CASSDSRQPQHF.